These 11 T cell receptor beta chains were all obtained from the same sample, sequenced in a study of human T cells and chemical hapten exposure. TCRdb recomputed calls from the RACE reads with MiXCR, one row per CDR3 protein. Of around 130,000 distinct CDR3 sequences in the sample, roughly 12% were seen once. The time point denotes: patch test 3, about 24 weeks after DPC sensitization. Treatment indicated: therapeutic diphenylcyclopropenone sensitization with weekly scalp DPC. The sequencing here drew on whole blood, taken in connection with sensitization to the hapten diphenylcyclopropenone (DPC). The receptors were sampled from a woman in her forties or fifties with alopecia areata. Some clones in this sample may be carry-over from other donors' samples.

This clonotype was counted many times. DNA for the CDR3: TGCAGTGCTAGACCTCGGTTAGCGGGAGCGTATTCCGAGCAGTACTTC. Translated, it gives CSARPRLAGAYSEQYF. V is TRBV20-1 and J is TRBJ2-7, with 9 bases matching TRBD2. Germline loops: CDR1 DFQATT, CDR2 SNEGSKA (reference sequence). V was clipped by 2 bases and J by 6 bases; unmatched bases: 14. CDR3 length: 16 amino acids.

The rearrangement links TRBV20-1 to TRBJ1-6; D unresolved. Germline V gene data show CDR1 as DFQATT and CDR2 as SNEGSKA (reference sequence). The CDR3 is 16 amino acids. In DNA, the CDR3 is TGCAGCGCTCTGAGGGCAGTCGCTACCTATAATTCACCCCTCCACTTT. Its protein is CSALRAVATYNSPLHF.

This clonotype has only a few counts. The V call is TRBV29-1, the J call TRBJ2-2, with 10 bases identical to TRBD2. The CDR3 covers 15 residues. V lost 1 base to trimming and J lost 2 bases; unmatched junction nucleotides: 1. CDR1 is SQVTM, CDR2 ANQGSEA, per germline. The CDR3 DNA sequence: TGCAGCGTTGAAGGACTAGCGGGCAACACCGGGGAGCTGTTTTTT. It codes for CSVEGLAGNTGELFF.

The chain's CDR3 is CASSLENGVQETQYF. The CDR3 bases are TGTGCCAGCAGCTTAGAGAACGGGGTCCAAGAGACCCAGTACTTC. V gene TRBV13 combines with J gene TRBJ2-5, with a weak D call TRBD2 (5 bases). Germline V gives CDR1 PRHDT, CDR2 FYEKMQ (reference sequence). The V end was cut by 1 base, the J end by 1 base, with 10 bases between. This CDR3 has 15 amino acids.

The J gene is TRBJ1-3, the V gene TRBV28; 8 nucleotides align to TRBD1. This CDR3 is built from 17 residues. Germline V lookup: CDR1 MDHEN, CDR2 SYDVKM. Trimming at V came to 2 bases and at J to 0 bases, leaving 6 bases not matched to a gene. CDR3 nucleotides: TGTGCCAGCAGTTTAGACAGGGGTATACTCTCTGGAAACACCATATATTTT. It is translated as CASSLDRGILSGNTIYF.

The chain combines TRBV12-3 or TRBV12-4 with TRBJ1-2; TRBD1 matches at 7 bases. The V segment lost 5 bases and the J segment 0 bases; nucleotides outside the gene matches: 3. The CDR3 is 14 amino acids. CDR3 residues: CASSQGVANYGYTF. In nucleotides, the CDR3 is TGTGCCAGCAGTCAGGGGGTCGCTAACTATGGCTACACCTTC.

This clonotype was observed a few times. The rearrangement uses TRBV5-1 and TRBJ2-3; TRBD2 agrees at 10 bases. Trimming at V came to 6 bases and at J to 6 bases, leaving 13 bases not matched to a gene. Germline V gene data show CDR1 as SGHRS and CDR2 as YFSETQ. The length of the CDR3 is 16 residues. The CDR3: CASTPLAGARLDTQYF. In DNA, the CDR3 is TGCGCCAGCACCCCGCTAGCGGGGGCGAGATTGGATACGCAGTATTTT. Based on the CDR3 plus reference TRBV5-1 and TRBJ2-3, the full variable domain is KAGVTQTPRYLIKTRGQQVTLSCSPISGHRSVSWYQQTPGQGLQFLFEYFSETQRNKGNFPGRFSGRQFSNSRSEMNVSTLELGDSALYLCASTPLAGARLDTQYFGPGTRLTVL.

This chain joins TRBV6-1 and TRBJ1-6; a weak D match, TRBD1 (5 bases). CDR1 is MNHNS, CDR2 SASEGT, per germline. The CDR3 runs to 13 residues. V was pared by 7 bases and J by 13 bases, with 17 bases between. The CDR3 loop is CASKTGTLTPLHF. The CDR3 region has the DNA TGTGCCAGCAAGACCGGGACCCTGACTCCCCTCCACTTT.

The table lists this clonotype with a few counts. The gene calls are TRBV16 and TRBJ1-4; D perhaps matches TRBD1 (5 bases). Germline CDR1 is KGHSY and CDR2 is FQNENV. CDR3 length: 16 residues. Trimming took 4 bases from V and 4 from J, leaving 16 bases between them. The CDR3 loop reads CASSLAQQGRNEKLFF. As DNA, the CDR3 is TGTGCCAGCAGCCTCGCCCAGCAGGGACGTAATGAAAAACTGTTTTTT.

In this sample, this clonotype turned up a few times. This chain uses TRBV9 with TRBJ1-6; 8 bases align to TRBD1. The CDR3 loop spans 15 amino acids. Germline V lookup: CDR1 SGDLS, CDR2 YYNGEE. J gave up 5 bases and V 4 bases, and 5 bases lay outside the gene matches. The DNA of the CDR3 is TGTGCCAGCAGCTCCGGGACAGGCAATAATTCACCCCTCCACTTT. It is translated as CASSSGTGNNSPLHF.

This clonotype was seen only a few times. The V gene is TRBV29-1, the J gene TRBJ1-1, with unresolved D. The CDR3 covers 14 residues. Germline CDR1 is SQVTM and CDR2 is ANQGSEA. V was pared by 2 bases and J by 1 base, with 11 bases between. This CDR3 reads CSVESEEGNTEAFF. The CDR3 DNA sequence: TGCAGCGTTGAATCCGAGGAAGGGAACACTGAAGCTTTCTTT.